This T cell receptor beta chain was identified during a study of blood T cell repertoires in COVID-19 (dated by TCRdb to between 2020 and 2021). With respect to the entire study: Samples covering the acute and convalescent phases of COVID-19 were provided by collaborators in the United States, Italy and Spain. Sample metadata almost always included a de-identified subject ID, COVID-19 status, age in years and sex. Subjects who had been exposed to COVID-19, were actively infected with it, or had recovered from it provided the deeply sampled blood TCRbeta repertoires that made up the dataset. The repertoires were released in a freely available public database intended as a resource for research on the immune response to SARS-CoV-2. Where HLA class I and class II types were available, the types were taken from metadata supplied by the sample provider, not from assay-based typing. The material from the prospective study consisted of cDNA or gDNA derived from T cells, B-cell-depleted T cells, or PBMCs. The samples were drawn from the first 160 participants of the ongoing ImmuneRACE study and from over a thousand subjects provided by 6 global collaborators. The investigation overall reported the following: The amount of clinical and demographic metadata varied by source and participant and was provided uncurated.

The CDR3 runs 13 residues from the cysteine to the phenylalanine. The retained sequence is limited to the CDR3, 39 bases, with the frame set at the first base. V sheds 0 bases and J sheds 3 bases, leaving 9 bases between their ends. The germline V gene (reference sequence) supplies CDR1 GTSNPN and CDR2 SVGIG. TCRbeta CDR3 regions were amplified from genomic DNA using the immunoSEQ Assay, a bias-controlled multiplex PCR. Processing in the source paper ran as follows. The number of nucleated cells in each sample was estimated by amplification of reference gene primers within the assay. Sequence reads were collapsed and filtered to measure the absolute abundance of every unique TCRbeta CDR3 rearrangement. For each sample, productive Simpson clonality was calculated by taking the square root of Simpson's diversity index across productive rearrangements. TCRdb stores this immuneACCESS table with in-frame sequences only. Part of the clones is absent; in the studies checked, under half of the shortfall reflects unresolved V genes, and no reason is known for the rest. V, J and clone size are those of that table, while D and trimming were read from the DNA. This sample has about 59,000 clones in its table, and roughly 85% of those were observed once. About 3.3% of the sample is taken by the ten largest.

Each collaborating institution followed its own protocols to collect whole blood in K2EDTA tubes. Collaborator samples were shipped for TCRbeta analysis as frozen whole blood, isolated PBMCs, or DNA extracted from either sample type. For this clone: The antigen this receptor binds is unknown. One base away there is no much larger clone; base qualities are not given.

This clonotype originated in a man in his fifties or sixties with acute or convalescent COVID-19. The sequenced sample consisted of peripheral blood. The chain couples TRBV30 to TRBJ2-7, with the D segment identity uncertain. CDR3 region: CAWSVEAVYEQYF. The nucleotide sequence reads TGTGCCTGGAGTGTAGAGGCGGTCTACGAGCAGTACTTC.